This T cell receptor beta chain appears in the sequencing data of a study of cytomegalovirus exposure and HLA in healthy donors. 60 Vbeta and 13 Jbeta primers were used in PCR. This table comes from immunoSEQ multiplex PCR, and its TCRdb copy is limited to in-frame clones, with some not included. Of 150,000 to 170,000 clones in the sample, roughly 80% were seen once. V was shortened by 5 bases and J by 8 bases, with 18 bases between the two germline ends. This CDR3 spans 14 amino acids. The V gene's germline CDR1 is MNHEY and CDR2 SMNVEV (reference sequence). The sequenced sample consisted of PBMCs. The chain combines TRBV27 with TRBJ1-2; unclear D gene. The TCR was taken from a woman aged 40 to 50 in good health and CMV-seronegative. For the CDR3, the DNA is TGTGCCAGCAGTCCGCGACCTCTTTGGAGGGGCTACACCTTC. Amino acid sequence: CASSPRPLWRGYTF.